This T cell receptor (beta chain) was profiled in a study of blood T cell repertoires in COVID-19. As for the study in general: Sources were T cells, B-cell-depleted T cells, or PBMCs; the material itself was cDNA or gDNA.

The authors' processing: Amplification of reference gene primers was used by the study to estimate nucleated cell counts. TCRdb's copy holds only in-frame clones and misses some; the assay was immunoSEQ multiplex PCR. The DNA was the basis for D and trimming; V, J and clone size are from that table. Among about 230,000 clones, roughly 85% were seen once, and the ten largest hold about 1%. In its sample, this clone was seen once. CDR3 length: 17 amino acids. V lost 2 bases to trimming and J lost 0 bases; unmatched junction nucleotides: 9. Germline V CDR1 and CDR2: SGHRS, YFSETQ. The TCR was taken from a man between 35 and 55 years old with acute or convalescent COVID-19. The genes are TRBV5-1 and TRBJ2-3; 7 nucleotides match TRBD2. Material for sequencing was peripheral blood. The CDR3 loop reads CASSFLPSGQSTDTQYF. The CDR3 DNA reads as TGCGCCAGCAGCTTCTTGCCTAGCGGACAAAGCACAGATACGCAGTATTTT.